This T cell receptor (beta chain) was captured in a study of naive and memory T cell subsets. General study points: Over 90% of naive TCR sequences appeared only once after error correction, unlike memory subsets.

CD4 T cells were positively selected, then CD8 T cells from the CD4-negative fraction. On this clonotype itself: What it binds is not known. The CDR3 carries no conserved terminal phenylalanine or tryptophan, so it likely arises from a read error.

Both TRBC1 and TRBC2 were covered by a beta constant-region primer of two equimolar oligonucleotides. Ligated cDNA was amplified by four rounds of PCR with nested alpha and beta constant-region primers and SP2. TCRdb reprocessed the UMI-ligation and nested PCR reads with MiXCR, giving one entry per CDR3 protein. The table includes 84,000 or so distinct CDR3 sequences, 7% to 7.5% detected once. The CDR3 extends over 15 amino acids. Germline CDR1 is LNHDA and CDR2 is SQIVND (reference sequence). Deletions cut 6 bases from V and 4 bases from J, with 16 bases between. This sequence was found in a human donor in good health. The sample consisted of central memory CD4+ T cells from blood. The chain combines TRBV19 with TRBJ2-1, with D possibly being TRBD1 (6 bases). In nucleotides, the CDR3 is TGTGCCAGTAGCCCCGTCCTCCAGGGGTACAATGAGCAGTTCTCC. It translates to CASSPVLQGYNEQFS.